The sequence of this T cell receptor (beta chain) was determined in a study of blood T cell repertoires in COVID-19. Study at large: The analysed material was cDNA or gDNA that came from T cells, B-cell-depleted T cells, or PBMCs.

This clone was recorded only once. V dropped 6 bases and J dropped 4; count of bases not matched to a gene: 11. This CDR3 is 15 amino acids long. Germline CDR1 reads SGHAT; CDR2 reads FQNNGV. Ages ranged from about 18 to 89 years, with residence in approximately 25 US areas. Generated by immunoSEQ multiplex PCR, the TCRdb table keeps only in-frame clones and is missing some. The data hold fewer than 250,000 clones, with 65% to 90% observed a single time. The chain links TRBV11-2 to TRBJ2-7; TRBD2 matches 8 bases. This clonotype was sampled from a woman between 40 and 55 years old with acute COVID-19. Sequenced material: PBMCs or T cells enriched from blood (not recorded which). The CDR3 sequence: CASRSAGGGRYEQYF. CDR3 DNA: TGTGCCAGCAGGTCGGCGGGGGGCGGTAGGTACGAGCAGTACTTC.